A selection of T cell receptor beta chains follows, all from one sample in a study of cytomegalovirus exposure and HLA in healthy donors. Produced via immunoSEQ multiplex PCR; TCRdb's table is partial and in-frame only. The sample comprises under 200,000 clones, around 86% of which are singletons, and more than 0.75% rests with the top ten. The sample was PBMCs. The receptors originated from a girl aged 2-10 years in good health and CMV-seropositive. Both conserved end residues are part of each CDR3. The order of the fields is J gene, D gene, clone size, V gene, CDR3 DNA, CDR3 protein. A D gene is named only where the DNA matches it firmly. Size values are once, few and many counts, or a class for expanded clones, and some rows have none.

TRBJ1-4	TRBD1	-	TRBV15	TGTGCCACCAGCAGGATCACCCAGGGGGCAAAAAGAGAAAAACTGTTTTTT	CATSRITQGAKREKLFF
TRBJ2-2	TRBD2	many	TRBV6-4	TGTGCCAGCAGTGTCCTAGCGGGAGACACCGGGGAGCTGTTTTTT	CASSVLAGDTGELFF
TRBJ2-7	-	-	TRBV27	TGTGCCAGCAGTCCCCACTCCACCGAGCAGTACTTC	CASSPHSTEQYF
TRBJ2-5	-	-	TRBV5-1	TGCGCCAGCAGCTTGGTGGGCCGGAGGGGAGAGACCCAGTACTTC	CASSLVGRRGETQYF
TRBJ2-3	TRBD2	-	TRBV11-3	TGTGCCAGCAGCCCGAGCGGGGGCACAGATACGCAGTATTTT	CASSPSGGTDTQYF
TRBJ1-1	-	-	TRBV6-6	TGTGCCAGCAGTTACCCAGGGCCCACTGAAGCTTTCTTT	CASSYPGPTEAFF
TRBJ2-1	-	-	TRBV2	TGTGCCACAACATATAGAGGCGGCAATGAGCAGTTCTTC	CATTYRGGNEQFF
TRBJ2-1	-	-	TRBV6-6	TGTGCCAGCAGTTACTACGTGGGAGCCTACAATGAGCAGTTCTTC	CASSYYVGAYNEQFF
TRBJ2-3	-	-	TRBV5-1	TGCGCCAGCAGCCGCGACTACACGAATACGCAGTATTTT	CASSRDYTNTQYF
TRBJ2-5	TRBD1	-	TRBV13	TGTGCCAGCAGCTTGGGAGTAAGGACAGGGGGCCGCCGAGAGACCCAGTACTTC	CASSLGVRTGGRRETQYF
TRBJ1-6	TRBD1	-	TRBV6-5	TGTGCCAGCAGTTACGCGGGACAGGGGTTCGGTTCACCCCTCCACTTT	CASSYAGQGFGSPLHF
TRBJ2-5	-	-	TRBV2	TGTGCCAGCAGTGTCAGCGTAGGCTACCAAGAGACCCAGTACTTC	CASSVSVGYQETQYF
TRBJ1-4	TRBD1	few	TRBV7-2	TGTGCCAGCAGCCCACGCCCCGGGACAGGGGAGGAAAGACTGTTTTTT	CASSPRPGTGEERLFF
TRBJ1-1	-	-	TRBV4-1	TGCGCCAGCAGCCCGGGAGGAGGGGTCACTGAAGCTTTCTTT	CASSPGGGVTEAFF
TRBJ1-3	-	-	TRBV10-3	TGTGCCATTGGGACAGGAAACACCATATATTTT	CAIGTGNTIYF
TRBJ1-1	-	-	TRBV30	TGTGCCTGGAGCGGAGGGATCACTGAAGCTTTCTTT	CAWSGGITEAFF
TRBJ2-5	TRBD2	-	TRBV5-1	TGCGCCAGCAGCTCCAGCGGGGGCAAAGAGACCCAGTACTTC	CASSSSGGKETQYF
TRBJ1-2	TRBD1	-	TRBV4-2	TGTGCCAGCAGCCAGGCTAGGACAGGGGGCCATGGCTACACCTTC	CASSQARTGGHGYTF
TRBJ1-3	-	-	TRBV30	TGTGCCTGGAGTGTCAGGGCCCTCTCTGGAAACACCATATATTTT	CAWSVRALSGNTIYF
TRBJ2-1	-	-	TRBV23-1	TGCGCCAGCAGTCAATCTCTAGTTGGGGGCAGGGCGAACTACAATGAGCAGTTCTTC	CASSQSLVGGRANYNEQFF
TRBJ1-1	-	-	TRBV30	TGTGCCTCCAGGGGGAACACTGAAGCTTTCTTT	CASRGNTEAFF
TRBJ1-3	TRBD1	-	TRBV6-1	TGTGCCAGCAAGGACAGGGTAACTGGAAACACCATATATTTT	CASKDRVTGNTIYF
TRBJ1-5	-	-	TRBV5-6	TGTGCCAGCAGCCGTTCAGGGCATAGCAATCAGCCCCAGCATTTT	CASSRSGHSNQPQHF
TRBJ1-2	TRBD1	-	TRBV4-1	TGCGCCAGCAGACCCGACAGGGGATATTCCTATGGCTACACCTTC	CASRPDRGYSYGYTF
TRBJ1-2	-	-	TRBV27	TGTGCCAGCAGTTTAGGCGGAGAGGTTGGCTACACCTTC	CASSLGGEVGYTF
TRBJ2-7	TRBD1	-	TRBV19	TGTGCCAGTACCCTGGGACAGGGACCCTACGAGCAGTACTTC	CASTLGQGPYEQYF
TRBJ1-1	-	-	TRBV19	TGTGCCAGCCATCCGGGGGGGAGCACTGAAGCTTTCTTT	CASHPGGSTEAFF
TRBJ2-5	TRBD2	-	TRBV5-4	TGTGCCAGCAGCCGTAGCGGGGGGGACCAAGAGACCCAGTACTTC	CASSRSGGDQETQYF
TRBJ1-2	TRBD1	-	TRBV9	TGTGCCAGCAGCGTAGGATCGGGACAGGCCGTCTATGGCTACACCTTC	CASSVGSGQAVYGYTF
TRBJ1-2	-	-	TRBV10-2	TGCGCCAGCAGTGAGAGGGGGGGGTTCGGCGGCTACACCTTC	CASSERGGFGGYTF
TRBJ1-2	-	-	TRBV6-5	TGTGCCAGCAGTTACCGCGACTGGGAGGGAGGCTACACCTTC	CASSYRDWEGGYTF
TRBJ2-7	TRBD1	-	TRBV27	TGTGCCAGCAGTTTCGGAGGACAGGGGGGCGAGCAGTACTTC	CASSFGGQGGEQYF
TRBJ2-3	TRBD1	-	TRBV19	TGTGCCAGTAGTATCACAGGGGCAGATACGCAGTATTTT	CASSITGADTQYF
TRBJ1-2	TRBD1	-	TRBV5-6	TGTGCCAGCAAAGGATCCCCGACAGGGAACTATGGCTACACCTTC	CASKGSPTGNYGYTF
TRBJ2-7	TRBD1	-	TRBV27	TGTGCCAGCGGCGACAGGGCCGACGAGCAGTACTTC	CASGDRADEQYF
TRBJ2-7	-	-	TRBV19	TGTGCCAGTAGTACGTTCTCCGGGACAACCTACGAGCAGTACTTC	CASSTFSGTTYEQYF